The sequence of this T cell receptor (beta chain) was determined in a study of shared clonotypes between healthy human individuals. The donors, healthy adults who were HIV-negative, had experienced no recent acute infections or vaccinations. The authors divided CD4+ cells into CD45RA+ naive and CD45RA-negative memory subsets. This was a deep-level run. Libraries were prepared by immunoSEQ multiplex PCR; TCRdb keeps only in-frame clonotypes and omits some of them. The sample has under 2.5 million clones; around 90% are singletons. The CDR3 is 16 residues long. V was cut by 0 bases and J by 7 bases, with 15 bases left in between.

Sample: naive CD4+ T cells from PBMCs. As to subset: CD45RA+ positively selected. The TCR was taken from a man aged 18 to 30 in good health. Some clones in this sample may be carry-over from other donors' samples. The V call is TRBV23-1, the J call TRBJ2-2; TRBD1 is a possible D gene (5 bases). TRBV23-1 is filed as an ORF, its function uncertain. CDR3 sequence (DNA): TGCGCCAGCAGTCAATCCAGGCCGGGCACAGGCGGGGAGCTGTTTTTT. Encoded protein: CASSQSRPGTGGELFF.